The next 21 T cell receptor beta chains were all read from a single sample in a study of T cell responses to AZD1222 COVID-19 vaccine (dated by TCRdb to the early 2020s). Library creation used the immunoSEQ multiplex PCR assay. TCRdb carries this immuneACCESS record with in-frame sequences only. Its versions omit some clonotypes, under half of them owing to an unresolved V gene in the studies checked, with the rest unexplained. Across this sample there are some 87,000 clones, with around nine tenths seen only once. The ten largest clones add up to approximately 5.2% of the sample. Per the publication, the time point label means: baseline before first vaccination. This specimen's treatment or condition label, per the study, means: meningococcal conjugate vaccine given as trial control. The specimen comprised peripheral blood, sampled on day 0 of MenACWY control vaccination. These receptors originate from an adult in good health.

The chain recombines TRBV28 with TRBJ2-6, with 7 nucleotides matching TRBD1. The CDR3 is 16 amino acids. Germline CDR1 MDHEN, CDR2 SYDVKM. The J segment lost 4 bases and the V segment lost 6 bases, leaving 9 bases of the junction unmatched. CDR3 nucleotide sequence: TGTGCCAGCAGCACAGGGGTGGCGGGCGGGGCCAACGTCCTGACTTTC. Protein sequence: CASSTGVAGGANVLTF. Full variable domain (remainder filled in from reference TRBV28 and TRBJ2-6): DVKVTQSSRYLVKRTGEKVFLECVQDMDHENMFWYRQDPGLGLRLIYFSYDVKMKEKGDIPEGYSVSREKKERFSLILESASTNQTSMYLCASSTGVAGGANVLTFGAGSRLTVL.

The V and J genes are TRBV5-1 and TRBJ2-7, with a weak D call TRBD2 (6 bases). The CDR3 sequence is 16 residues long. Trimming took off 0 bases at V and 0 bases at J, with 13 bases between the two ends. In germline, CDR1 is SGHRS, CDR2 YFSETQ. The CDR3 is CASSLGGDFHSYEQYF. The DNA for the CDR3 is TGCGCCAGCAGCTTGGGAGGGGACTTTCACTCCTACGAGCAGTACTTC.

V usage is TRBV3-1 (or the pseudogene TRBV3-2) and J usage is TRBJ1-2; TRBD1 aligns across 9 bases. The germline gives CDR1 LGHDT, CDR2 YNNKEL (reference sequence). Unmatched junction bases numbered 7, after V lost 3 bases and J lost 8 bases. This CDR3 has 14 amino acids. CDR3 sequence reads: CASSQRDRVEGYTF. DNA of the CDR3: TGTGCCAGCAGCCAGAGGGACAGGGTAGAAGGCTACACCTTC.

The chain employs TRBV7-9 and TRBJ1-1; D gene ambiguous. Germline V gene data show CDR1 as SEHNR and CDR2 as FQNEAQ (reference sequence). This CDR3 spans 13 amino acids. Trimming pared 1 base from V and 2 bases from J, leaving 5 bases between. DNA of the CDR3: TGTGCCAGCAGCTTAGGAGAAAACACTGAAGCTTTCTTT. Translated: CASSLGENTEAFF.

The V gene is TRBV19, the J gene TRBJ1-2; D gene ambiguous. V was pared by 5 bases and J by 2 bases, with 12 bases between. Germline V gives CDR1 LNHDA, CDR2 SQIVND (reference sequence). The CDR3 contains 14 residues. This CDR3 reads CASSPTYSNYGYTF. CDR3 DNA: TGTGCCAGTAGTCCCACGTACTCCAACTATGGCTACACCTTC.

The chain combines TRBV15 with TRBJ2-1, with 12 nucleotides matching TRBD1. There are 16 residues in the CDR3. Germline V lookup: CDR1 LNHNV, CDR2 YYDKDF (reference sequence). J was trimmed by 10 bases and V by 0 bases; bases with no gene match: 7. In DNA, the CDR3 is TGTGCCACCAGCAGAGAGCCACCGGGACAGGGGGCAGAGCAGTTCTTC. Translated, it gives CATSREPPGQGAEQFF. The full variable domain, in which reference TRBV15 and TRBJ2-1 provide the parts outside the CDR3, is DAMVIQNPRYQVTQFGKPVTLSCSQTLNHNVMYWYQQKSSQAPKLLFHYYDKDFNNEADTPDNFQSRRPNTSFCFLDIRSPGLGDTAMYLCATSREPPGQGAEQFFGPGTRLTVL.

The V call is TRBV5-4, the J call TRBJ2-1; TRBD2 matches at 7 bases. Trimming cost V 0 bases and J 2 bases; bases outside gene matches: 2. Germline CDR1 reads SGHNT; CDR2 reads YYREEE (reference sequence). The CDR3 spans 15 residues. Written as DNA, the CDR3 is TGTGCCAGCAGCTTGGAAGGACTAGCCTACAATGAGCAGTTCTTC. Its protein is CASSLEGLAYNEQFF.

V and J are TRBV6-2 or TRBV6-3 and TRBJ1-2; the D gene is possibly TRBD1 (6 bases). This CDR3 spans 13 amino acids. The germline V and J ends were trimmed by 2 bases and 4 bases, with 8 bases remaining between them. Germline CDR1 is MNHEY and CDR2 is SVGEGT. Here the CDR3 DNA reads TGTGCCAGCAGTTACGGACAGAGCTATGGCTACACCTTC. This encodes CASSYGQSYGYTF.

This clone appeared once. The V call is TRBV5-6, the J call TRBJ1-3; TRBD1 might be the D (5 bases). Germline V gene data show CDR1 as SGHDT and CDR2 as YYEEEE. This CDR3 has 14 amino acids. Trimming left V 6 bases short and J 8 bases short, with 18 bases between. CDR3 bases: TGTGCCAGCACCCAGACGGGGACCCTTGACACCATATATTTT. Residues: CASTQTGTLDTIYF.

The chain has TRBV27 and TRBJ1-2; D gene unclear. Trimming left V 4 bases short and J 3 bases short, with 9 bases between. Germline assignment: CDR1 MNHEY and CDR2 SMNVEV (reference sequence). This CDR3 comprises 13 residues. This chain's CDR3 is CASSSLRDYGYTF. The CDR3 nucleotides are TGTGCCAGCAGTTCCCTCCGGGACTATGGCTACACCTTC.

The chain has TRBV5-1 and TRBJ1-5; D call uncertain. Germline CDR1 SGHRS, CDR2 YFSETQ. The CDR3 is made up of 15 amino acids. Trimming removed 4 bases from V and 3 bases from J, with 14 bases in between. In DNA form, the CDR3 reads TGCGCCAGCAGCCTTGCAGGTAACCCCAATCAGCCCCAGCATTTT. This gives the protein CASSLAGNPNQPQHF.

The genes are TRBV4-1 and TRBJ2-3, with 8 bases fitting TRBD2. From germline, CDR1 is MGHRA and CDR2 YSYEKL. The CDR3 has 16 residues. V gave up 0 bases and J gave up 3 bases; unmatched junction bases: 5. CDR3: CASSQDPGLETDTQYF. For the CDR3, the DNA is TGCGCCAGCAGCCAAGATCCGGGACTAGAAACAGATACGCAGTATTTT.

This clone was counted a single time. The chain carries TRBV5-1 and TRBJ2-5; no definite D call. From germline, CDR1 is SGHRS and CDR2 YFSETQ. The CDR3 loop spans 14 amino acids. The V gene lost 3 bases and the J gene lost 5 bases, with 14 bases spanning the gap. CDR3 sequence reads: CASSSTPGSETQYF. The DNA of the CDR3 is TGCGCCAGCAGCTCGACCCCCGGATCCGAGACCCAGTACTTC.

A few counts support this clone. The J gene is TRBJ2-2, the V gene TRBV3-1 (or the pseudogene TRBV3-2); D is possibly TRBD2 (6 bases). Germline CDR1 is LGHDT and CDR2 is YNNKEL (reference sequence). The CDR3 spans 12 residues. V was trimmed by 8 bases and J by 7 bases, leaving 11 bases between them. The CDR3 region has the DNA TGTGCCAGCGGGGCGGGGAACGGGGAGCTGTTTTTT. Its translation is CASGAGNGELFF.

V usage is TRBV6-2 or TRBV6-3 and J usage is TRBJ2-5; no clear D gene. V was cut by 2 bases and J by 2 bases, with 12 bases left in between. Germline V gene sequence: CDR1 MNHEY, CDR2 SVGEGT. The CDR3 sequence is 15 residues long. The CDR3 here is CASSYGALLQETQYF. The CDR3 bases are TGTGCCAGCAGTTACGGCGCTCTTCTTCAAGAGACCCAGTACTTC.

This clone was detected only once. The CDR3 sequence: CSASEANTGELFF. The CDR3 nucleotides are TGCAGTGCGAGTGAAGCGAACACCGGGGAGCTGTTTTTT. The chain employs TRBV20-1 and TRBJ2-2; no clear D gene. CDR3 size: 13 residues. Per germline, CDR1 DFQATT and CDR2 SNEGSKA (reference sequence). The V end was cut by 6 bases, the J end by 0 bases, with 8 bases between.

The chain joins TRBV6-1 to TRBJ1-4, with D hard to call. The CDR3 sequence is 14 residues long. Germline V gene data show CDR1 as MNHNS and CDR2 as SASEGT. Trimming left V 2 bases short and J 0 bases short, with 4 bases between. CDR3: CASSERATNEKLFF. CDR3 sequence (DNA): TGTGCCAGCAGTGAACGCGCAACTAATGAAAAACTGTTTTTT.

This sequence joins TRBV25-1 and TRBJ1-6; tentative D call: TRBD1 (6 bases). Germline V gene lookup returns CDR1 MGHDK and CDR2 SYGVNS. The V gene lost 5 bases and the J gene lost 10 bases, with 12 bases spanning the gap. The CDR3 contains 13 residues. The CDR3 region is CASSIKDSSPLHF. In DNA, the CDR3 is TGTGCCAGCAGTATAAAGGACAGCTCACCCCTCCACTTT.

The CDR3 sequence is CASGLGGASTDTQYF. CDR3 sequence (DNA): TGTGCCAGCGGGTTGGGCGGGGCGTCCACAGATACGCAGTATTTT. V and J are TRBV6-5 and TRBJ2-3, with D tentatively TRBD2 (6 bases). Germline V lookup: CDR1 MNHEY, CDR2 SVGAGI. V was pared by 8 bases and J by 2 bases, with 17 bases between. This CDR3 comprises 15 residues.

This chain's CDR3 is CASRTGTDYGYTF. The DNA of the CDR3 is TGTGCCAGCAGAACCGGGACGGACTATGGCTACACCTTC. This chain uses TRBV6-5 with TRBJ1-2, with D tentatively TRBD1 (5 bases). The germline V and J ends were trimmed by 6 bases and 3 bases, with 11 bases remaining between them. Germline loops: CDR1 MNHEY, CDR2 SVGAGI. The CDR3 length is 13 residues.

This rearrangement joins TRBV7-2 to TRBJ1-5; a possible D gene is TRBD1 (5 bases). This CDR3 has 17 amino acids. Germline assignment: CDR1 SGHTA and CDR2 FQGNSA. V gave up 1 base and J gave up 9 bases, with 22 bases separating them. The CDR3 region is CASSLGGLEGRLAPQHF. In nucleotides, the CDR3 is TGTGCCAGCAGCTTAGGGGGCCTTGAAGGGAGGCTCGCGCCCCAGCATTTT. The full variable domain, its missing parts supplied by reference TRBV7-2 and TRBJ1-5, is GAGVSQSPSNKVTEKGKDVELRCDPISGHTALYWYRQSLGQGLEFLIYFQGNSAPDKSGLPSDRFSAERTGGSVSTLTIQRTQQEDSAVYLCASSLGGLEGRLAPQHFGDGTRLSIL.